This T cell receptor beta chain was obtained from a study of OX40 agonist ivuxolimab in advanced cancers. As for the study more broadly: Ivuxolimab, which targeted the costimulatory receptor OX40 (CD134), was an agonistic, fully human IgG2 monoclonal antibody. Intravenous ivuxolimab was administered to patients every 2 weeks at six dose levels: 0.01, 0.1, 0.3, 1.5, 3 and 10 mg/kg. Among the roughly 50 dose-escalation patients, approximately 20 had hepatocellular carcinoma, 15 or so melanoma, 9 renal cell carcinoma and 9 head and neck cancer. The dose-escalation cohort was about 87% male with a mean age of approximately 60 years, ranging from about 20 to 85. Prior anti-PD-1, anti-PD-L1 or anti-CTLA-4 therapy was permitted, and checkpoint inhibitors had been received by 40% to 50% of dose-escalation patients. Partial responses occurred in three dose-escalation patients: two with cutaneous melanoma and one with hepatocellular carcinoma. The purpose of peripheral TCRbeta sequencing was to test whether ivuxolimab changed TCR sequence diversity and led to clonal T-cell expansion. The paper reports the monotherapy dose-escalation portion (N of about 50 patients) of the phase I ivuxolimab trial. Study-wide conclusions, independent of this receptor: After ivuxolimab, CD8+ T cells had more expanded clones than CD4+ T cells on average. Low levels of normalized T-cell clonal expansion were also shown by some nonresponding patients. In the 0.1-3.0 mg/kg groups, partial responders were among the patients with the lowest normalized peripheral clonal expansion, particularly in CD8+ T cells. Antigen specificity was not determined for the clonally expanded peripheral T cells. At doses of 0.1 to 3.0 mg/kg, clonal expansion of both CD4+ and CD8+ blood T cells was observed from baseline to week 6.

Details on this clone: Its antigen target is currently unknown. No qualities accompany the bases; no much larger clone lies one base away.

The trial excluded patients who had a history of autoimmune disease or were on systemic immunosuppression. Peripheral blood for TCR sequencing was drawn from every dose cohort at baseline, at cycle 4 day 1 and at cycle 7 day 1. Samples were obtained from an open-label, multicenter, first-in-human phase I dose-escalation trial of ivuxolimab. Adults with locally advanced or metastatic melanoma, renal cell carcinoma, hepatocellular carcinoma or head and neck squamous cell carcinoma were enrolled in the trial. Before TCR sequencing, CD4+ T cells and CD8+ T cells were sorted from peripheral blood as separate populations. Genomic DNA was isolated from the sorted cells so that the TCRbeta CDR3 region could be sequenced. The immunoSEQ Assay was used for sequencing of TCRbeta CDR3 regions. Not all clones reach the TCRdb copy of this immuneACCESS table, which keeps in-frame sequences only. Checked studies attribute under half of the gap to unresolved V genes and leave the rest unexplained. The sample table records tens of thousands of clones; 70% to 90% of these occur just once. The ten most abundant clones make up around 0.6% of the sample.

According to the germline V gene, CDR1 reads MNHNS and CDR2 reads SASEGT. The germline V end is reduced by 6 bases and the J end by 5 bases; junction bases left unmatched: 5. Including the terminal cysteine and phenylalanine, the CDR3 comprises 13 residues. The retained sequence is limited to the CDR3, 39 bases, with the frame set at the first base. The chain couples TRBV6-1 to TRBJ2-5; 8 junctional bases match TRBD1. This sequence was found in an adult with an advanced solid tumor such as melanoma, head and neck, liver or kidney cancer. This specimen was CD4+ or CD8+ T cells sorted from blood, taken in a trial of the OX40 agonist ivuxolimab. The DNA reads TGTGCCAGCAGGTTGACAGGGGCGGAGACCCAGTACTTC. This gives the protein CASRLTGAETQYF.